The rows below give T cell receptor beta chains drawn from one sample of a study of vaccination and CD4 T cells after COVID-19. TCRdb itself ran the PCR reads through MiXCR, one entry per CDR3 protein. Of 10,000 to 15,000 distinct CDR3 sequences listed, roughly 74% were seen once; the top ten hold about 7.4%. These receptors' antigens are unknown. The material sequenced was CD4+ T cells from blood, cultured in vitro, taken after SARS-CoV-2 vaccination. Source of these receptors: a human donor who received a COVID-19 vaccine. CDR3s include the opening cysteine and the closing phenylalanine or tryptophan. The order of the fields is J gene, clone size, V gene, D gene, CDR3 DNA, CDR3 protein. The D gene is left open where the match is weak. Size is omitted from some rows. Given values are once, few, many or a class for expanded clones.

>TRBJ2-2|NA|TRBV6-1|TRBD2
TGTGCCAGCAGTCCAGTAGCTCGGGGGGGTAAGACCGGGGAGCTGTTTTTT
CASSPVARGGKTGELFF
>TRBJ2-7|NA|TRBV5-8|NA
TGTGCCAGCAGCTACGTGGCAGGGTCCCTGAATTACGAGCAGTACTTC
CASSYVAGSLNYEQYF
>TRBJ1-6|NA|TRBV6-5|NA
TGTGCCAGCAGTTACGAAGGGGACGATTCACCCCTCCACTTT
CASSYEGDDSPLHF
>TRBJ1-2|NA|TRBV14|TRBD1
TGTGCCAGCAGCCTAAGGACAGGACGGGTATCTAACTATGGCTACACCTTC
CASSLRTGRVSNYGYTF
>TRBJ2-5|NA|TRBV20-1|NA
TGCAGTGCTAGAGGGAGCGAGGGGTTGGAGACCCAGTACTTC
CSARGSEGLETQYF
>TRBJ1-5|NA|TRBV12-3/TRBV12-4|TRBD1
TGTGCCAGCAGTTCCCAGACAGGGGTTAATCAGCCCCAGCATTTT
CASSSQTGVNQPQHF
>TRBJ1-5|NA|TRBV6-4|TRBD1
TGTGCCAGCAGTGACTCATACCTCCGGGACAGGGACAGCAATCAGCCCCAGCATTTT
CASSDSYLRDRDSNQPQHF
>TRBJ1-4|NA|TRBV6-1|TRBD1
TGTGCCAGCAGTAGGGACAGGAATGAAAAACTGTTTTTT
CASSRDRNEKLFF
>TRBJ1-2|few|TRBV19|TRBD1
TGTGCCAGTAGTACCCCGGGACAGGGGCACTATGGCTACACCTTC
CASSTPGQGHYGYTF
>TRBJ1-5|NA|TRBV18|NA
TGTGCCAGCTCCCGACAGGCTAGCAATCAGCCCCAGCATTTT
CASSRQASNQPQHF
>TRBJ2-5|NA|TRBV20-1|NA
TGCAGTGCTAGTACACAAGAGACCCAGTACTTC
CSASTQETQYF
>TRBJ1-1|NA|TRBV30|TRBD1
TGTGCCTGGAGTGTATATCGGACAGGCGGCACTGAAGCTTTCTTT
CAWSVYRTGGTEAFF
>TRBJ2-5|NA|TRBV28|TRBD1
TGTGCCAGCAGTTCCGACAGGGTCGAGACCCAGTACTTC
CASSSDRVETQYF
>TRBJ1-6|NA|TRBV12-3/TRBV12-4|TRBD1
TGTGCCAGCAGTTGGACAGGGGAATCACCCCTCCACTTT
CASSWTGESPLHF
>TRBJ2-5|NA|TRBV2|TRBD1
TGTGCCAGCAGCCGGGACAGGGAAGAGACCCAGTACTTC
CASSRDREETQYF
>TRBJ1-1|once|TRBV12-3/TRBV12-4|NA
TGTGCCAGCAGTTTAGCCGGGAGAACTGAAGCTTTCTTT
CASSLAGRTEAFF
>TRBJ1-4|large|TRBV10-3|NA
TGTGCCATCAGTGAGGCTGGGACAAGCGAGAAACTGTTTTTT
CAISEAGTSEKLFF